In this sample, the clone carrying this T cell receptor (beta chain) turned up a few times. This specimen belongs to a study of cytomegalovirus exposure and HLA in healthy donors. The PCR had 60 Vbeta and 13 Jbeta primers. Clones were read by immunoSEQ multiplex PCR, and TCRdb kept only the in-frame ones, dropping some. Among about 52,000 clones listed, about three quarters were seen once. The CDR3 consists of 12 residues. The V gene's germline CDR1 is MDHEN and CDR2 SYDVKM. Trimming stripped 7 bases from V and 3 bases from J, with 9 bases between. The sequence came from a man younger than 35 in good health and CMV-seronegative. The source material was PBMCs. The V and J genes are TRBV28 and TRBJ1-1; maybe TRBD1 (6 bases). CDR3 DNA: TGTGCCAGCAAAACAGGGTACACTGAAGCTTTCTTT. It is translated as CASKTGYTEAFF.